This TCR beta chain was captured by sequencing in a study of T cell responses to AZD1222 COVID-19 vaccine. For the study at large: Second doses that came at about 4 or about 12 weeks were put together. Study results and limitations: Donors were mostly white British, more females; clonal diversity possibly underestimated. The breadth and depth of Spike-specific TCRs increased once two AZD1222 doses had been given. All repertoire sampling was performed exclusively after the peak T cell response.

Per germline, CDR1 SGHAT and CDR2 FQNNGV. Trimming removed 4 bases at V and 5 bases at J, with 17 bases between. The CDR3 loop spans 15 amino acids. Profiling relied on immunoSEQ multiplex PCR, and the TCRdb table lists in-frame clones only, not all of them. The profile shows roughly 70,000 clones, 82% of them singletons. This clone was observed a few times. Its antigen is unidentified. The input for sequencing was peripheral blood, taken on day 0 of AZD1222 vaccination. The sequence was obtained from an adult in good health. V gene TRBV11-2 combines with J gene TRBJ1-2; unclear D gene. DNA of the CDR3: TGTGCCAGCAGCTCTTGGGAGGGTTTAGGGTATGGCTACACCTTC. Its translation: CASSSWEGLGYGYTF.